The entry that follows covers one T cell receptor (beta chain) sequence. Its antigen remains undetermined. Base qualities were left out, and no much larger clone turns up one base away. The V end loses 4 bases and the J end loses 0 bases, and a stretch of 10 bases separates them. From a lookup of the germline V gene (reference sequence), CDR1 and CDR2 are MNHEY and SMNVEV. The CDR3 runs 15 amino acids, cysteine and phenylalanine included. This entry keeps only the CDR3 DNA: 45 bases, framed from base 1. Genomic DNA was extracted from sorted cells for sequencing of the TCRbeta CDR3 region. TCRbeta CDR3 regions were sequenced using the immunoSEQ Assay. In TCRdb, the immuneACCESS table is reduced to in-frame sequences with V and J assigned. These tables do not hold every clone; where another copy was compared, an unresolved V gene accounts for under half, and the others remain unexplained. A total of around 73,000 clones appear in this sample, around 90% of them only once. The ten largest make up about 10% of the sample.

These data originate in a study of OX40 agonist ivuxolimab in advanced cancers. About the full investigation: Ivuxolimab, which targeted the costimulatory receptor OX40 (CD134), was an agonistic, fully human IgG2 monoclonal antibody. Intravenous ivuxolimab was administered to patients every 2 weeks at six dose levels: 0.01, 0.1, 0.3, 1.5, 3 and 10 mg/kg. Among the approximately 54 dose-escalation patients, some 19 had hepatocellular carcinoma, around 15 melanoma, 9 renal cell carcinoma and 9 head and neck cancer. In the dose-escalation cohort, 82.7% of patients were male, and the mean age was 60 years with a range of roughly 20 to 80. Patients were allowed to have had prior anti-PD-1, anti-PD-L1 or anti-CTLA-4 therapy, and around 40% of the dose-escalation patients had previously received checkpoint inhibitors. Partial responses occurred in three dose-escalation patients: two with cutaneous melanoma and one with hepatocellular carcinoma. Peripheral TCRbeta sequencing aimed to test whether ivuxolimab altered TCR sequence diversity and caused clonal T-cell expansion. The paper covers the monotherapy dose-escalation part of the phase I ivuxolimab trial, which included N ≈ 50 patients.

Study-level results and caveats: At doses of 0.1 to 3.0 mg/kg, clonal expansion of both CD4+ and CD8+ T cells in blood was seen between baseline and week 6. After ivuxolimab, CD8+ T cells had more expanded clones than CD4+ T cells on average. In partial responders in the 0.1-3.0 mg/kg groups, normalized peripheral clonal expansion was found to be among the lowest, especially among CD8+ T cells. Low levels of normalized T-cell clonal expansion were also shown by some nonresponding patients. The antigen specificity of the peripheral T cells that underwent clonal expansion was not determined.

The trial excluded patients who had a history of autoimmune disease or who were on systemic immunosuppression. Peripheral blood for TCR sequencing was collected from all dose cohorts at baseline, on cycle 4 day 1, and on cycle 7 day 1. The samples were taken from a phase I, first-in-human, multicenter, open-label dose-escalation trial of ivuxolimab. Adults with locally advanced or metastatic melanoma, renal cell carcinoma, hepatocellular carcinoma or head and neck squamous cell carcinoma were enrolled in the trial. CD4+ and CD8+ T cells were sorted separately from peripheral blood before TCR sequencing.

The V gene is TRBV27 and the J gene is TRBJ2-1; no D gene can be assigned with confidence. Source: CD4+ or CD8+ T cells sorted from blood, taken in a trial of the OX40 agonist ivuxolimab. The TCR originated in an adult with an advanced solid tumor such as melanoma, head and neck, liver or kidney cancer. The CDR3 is CASSSLTPSYNEQFF. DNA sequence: TGTGCCAGCAGTTCTCTAACACCCTCCTACAATGAGCAGTTCTTC.